This T cell receptor beta chain was identified during a study of technical replicates of blood from several donors (TCRdb year 2017). To note about this clone: The specificity of this receptor is unknown. No much larger clonotype is one base removed from it; base qualities were not supplied.

The junction shows trimming of 8 bases on V and 7 bases on J, and the gene matches do not reach 5 bases of it. The CDR3 covers 12 residues, taking in both the cysteine and the phenylalanine. Here the CDR3 DNA is all that survives: 36 bases in frame from base 1. Sequences MDHEN (CDR1) and SYDVKM (CDR2) are obtained from the germline V gene. To prepare the library, the immunoSEQ multiplex PCR assay was applied. In its TCRdb copy, this immuneACCESS table keeps in-frame sequences only and misses some clones. Where compared with another copy, unresolved V genes explain less than half of these, and the others have no known cause. In this sample the table shows roughly 70,000 clones, 93% of which occur a single time. The top ten constitute 0.2% to 0.3% of the sample.

The chain is encoded by TRBV28 joined to TRBJ2-1; 7 junctional bases match TRBD2. This receptor was obtained from a human donor in good health. Material for sequencing was T cells isolated from PBMCs. In nucleotides, the sequence is TGTGCCAGCCGGGCGGGAGTTAATGAGCAGTTCTTC. The translation is CASRAGVNEQFF.